Shown below are 10 T cell receptor beta chains from a single sample sequenced in a study of cytomegalovirus exposure and HLA in healthy donors. The PCR used 60 Vbeta and 13 Jbeta primers. The method was immunoSEQ multiplex PCR; TCRdb's version includes in-frame clones alone and lacks a portion of them. Here the sample spans roughly 150,000 clones, around 73% being singletons. The source material was PBMCs. These TCRs come from a male donor in good health and CMV-seronegative.

The CDR3 protein is CASSLALDRTNYGYTF. DNA for the CDR3: TGTGCCAGCAGCTTAGCGCTGGACAGGACTAACTATGGCTACACCTTC. The chain combines TRBV7-2 with TRBJ1-2; 7 bases line up with TRBD1. The germline V gene encodes CDR1 SGHTA and CDR2 FQGNSA. The CDR3 length is 16 residues. Germline trimming cut 0 bases from V and 0 bases from J; bases unmatched to any gene: 4.

V is TRBV29-1 and J is TRBJ2-7; 12 bases are shared with TRBD1. This CDR3 contains 15 residues. Unmatched junction bases numbered 9, after V lost 5 bases and J lost 4 bases. Germline V gene data show CDR1 as SQVTM and CDR2 as ANQGSEA. In nucleotides, the CDR3 is TGCAGCGTTCCCCAGTGGGGACAGGGGGCGTACGAGCAGTACTTC. Encoded protein: CSVPQWGQGAYEQYF.

The rearrangement joins TRBV4-3 to TRBJ2-2, with D uncertain. Germline assignment: CDR1 LGHNA and CDR2 YSLEER. Trimming stripped 1 base from V and 5 bases from J, with 8 bases between. This CDR3 is built from 14 residues. CDR3 sequence: CASSQVPLTGELFF. The DNA of the CDR3 is TGCGCCAGCAGCCAAGTCCCCCTAACCGGGGAGCTGTTTTTT.

This chain connects TRBV4-1 to TRBJ2-7; 9 positions match TRBD1. The CDR3 is 14 amino acids. Germline CDR1 reads MGHRA; CDR2 reads YSYEKL. With 7 bases clipped from V and 7 bases from J, the junction kept 11 bases outside the gene matches. The CDR3 loop is CASTWDRASGEQYF. CDR3 DNA: TGCGCCAGCACCTGGGACAGGGCTTCTGGAGAGCAGTACTTC.

V gene TRBV7-6 combines with J gene TRBJ1-5, with a tentative D call TRBD1 (5 bases). This CDR3 has 15 residues. Germline V lookup: CDR1 SGHVS, CDR2 FNYEAQ. V lost 1 base and J 7 bases, leaving 14 bases between the germline ends. This chain's CDR3 is CASSLGQGLGQPQHF. The DNA of the CDR3 is TGTGCCAGCAGCTTAGGGCAGGGTCTGGGGCAGCCCCAGCATTTT.

This sequence joins TRBV9 and TRBJ2-2, with TRBD2 identical over 8 bases. The J segment lost 6 bases and the V segment lost 1 base, leaving 5 bases of the junction unmatched. Per germline, CDR1 SGDLS and CDR2 YYNGEE. The CDR3 has 15 residues. CDR3 amino acids: CASSVLQRGSGELFF. The CDR3 DNA is TGTGCCAGCAGCGTATTGCAGCGGGGGTCCGGGGAGCTGTTTTTT.

J is TRBJ1-5 and V is TRBV9; 9 bases match TRBD1. The germline V gene has CDR1 SGDLS and CDR2 YYNGEE. V dropped 0 bases and J dropped 5; count of bases not matched to a gene: 0. This CDR3 is 14 amino acids long. CDR3 nucleotides: TGTGCCAGCAGCGTAGGGACAGGGGATCAGCCCCAGCATTTT. Protein sequence: CASSVGTGDQPQHF. The full variable domain, rest sourced from reference TRBV9 and TRBJ1-5, is DSGVTQTPKHLITATGQRVTLRCSPRSGDLSVYWYQQSLDQGLQFLIQYYNGEERAKGNILERFSAQQFPDLHSELNLSSLELGDSALYFCASSVGTGDQPQHFGDGTRLSIL.

This clone occurred once. An end of the junction differs from the germline gene, which may be a read error. V and J are TRBV28 and TRBJ2-1, with 9 nucleotides matching TRBD1. CDR1 is MDHEN, CDR2 SYDVKM, per germline. The CDR3 contains 14 residues. CDR3: CASSSGQGYSEQFF. CDR3 nucleotide sequence: TGTGCCAGCAGTTCGGGACAGGGTTACAGTGAGCAGTTCTTC.

The chain combines TRBV19 with TRBJ2-1; tentatively, D is TRBD2 (6 bases). Trimming left V 5 bases short and J 4 bases short, with 9 bases between. CDR1 and CDR2 from the germline V gene are LNHDA and SQIVND (reference sequence). This CDR3 contains 13 residues. The CDR3 DNA is TGTGCCAGTAGTCTCGGGACTTACAATGAGCAGTTCTTC. Its protein product is CASSLGTYNEQFF.

The V gene is TRBV19, the J gene TRBJ1-4, with D possibly matching TRBD1 (5 bases). Per germline, CDR1 LNHDA and CDR2 SQIVND (reference sequence). Trimming cost V 5 bases and J 5 bases, with 12 bases left between them. The CDR3 runs to 14 residues. The CDR3 sequence is CASSPQAENEKLFF. CDR3 coding DNA: TGTGCCAGTAGTCCACAGGCTGAAAATGAAAAACTGTTTTTT.